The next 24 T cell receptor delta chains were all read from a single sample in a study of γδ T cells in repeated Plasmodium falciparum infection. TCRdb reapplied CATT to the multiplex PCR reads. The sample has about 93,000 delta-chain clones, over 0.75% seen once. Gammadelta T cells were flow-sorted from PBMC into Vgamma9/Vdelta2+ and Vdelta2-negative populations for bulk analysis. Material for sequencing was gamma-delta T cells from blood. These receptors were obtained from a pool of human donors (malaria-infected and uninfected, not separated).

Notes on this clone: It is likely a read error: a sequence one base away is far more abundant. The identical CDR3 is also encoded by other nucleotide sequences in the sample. CDR3 loop: CACDTLGGGYAVNDLTAQLFF. For the CDR3, the DNA is TGTGCCTGTGACACGTTAGGTGGGGGATACGCGGTTAACGATTTGACTGCACAACTCTTCTTT. The chain employs TRDV2 and TRDJ2; 11 bases are a match to TRDD3. This CDR3 spans 21 amino acids. Germline CDR1 reads GEAIGNYY; CDR2 reads EKD.

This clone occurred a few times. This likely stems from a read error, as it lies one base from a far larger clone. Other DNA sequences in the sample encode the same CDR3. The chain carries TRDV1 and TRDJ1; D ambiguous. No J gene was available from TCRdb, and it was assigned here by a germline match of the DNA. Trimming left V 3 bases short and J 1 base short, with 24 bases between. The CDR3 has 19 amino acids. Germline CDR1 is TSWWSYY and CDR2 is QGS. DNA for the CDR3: TGTGCTCTTGGGGATCCGGGGCCCCCACACCCCCTTTGCACCGATAAACTCATCTTT. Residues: CALGDPGPPHPLCTDKLIF.

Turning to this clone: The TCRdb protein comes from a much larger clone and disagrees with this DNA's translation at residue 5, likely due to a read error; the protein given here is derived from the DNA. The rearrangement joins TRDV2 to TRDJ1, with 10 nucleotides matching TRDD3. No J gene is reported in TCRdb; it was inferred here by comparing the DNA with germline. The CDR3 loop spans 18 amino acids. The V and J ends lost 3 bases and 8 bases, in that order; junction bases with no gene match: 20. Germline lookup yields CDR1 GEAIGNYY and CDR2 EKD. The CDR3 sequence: CACDAVGDTPKRGAKLIF. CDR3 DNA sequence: TGTGCCTGTGACGCCGTGGGGGATACACCGAAACGGGGGGCGAAACTCATCTTT.

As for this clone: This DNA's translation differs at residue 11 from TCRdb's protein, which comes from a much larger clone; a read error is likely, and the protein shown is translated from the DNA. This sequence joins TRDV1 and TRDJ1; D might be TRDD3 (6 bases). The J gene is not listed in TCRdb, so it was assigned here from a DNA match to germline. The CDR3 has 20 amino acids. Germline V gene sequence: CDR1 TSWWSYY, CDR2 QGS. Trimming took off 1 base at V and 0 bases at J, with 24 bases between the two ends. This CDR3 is CALGEQVGWGPYSYTDKLIF. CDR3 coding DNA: TGTGCTCTTGGGGAACAAGTCGGTTGGGGGCCATACTCATACACCGATAAACTCATCTTT.

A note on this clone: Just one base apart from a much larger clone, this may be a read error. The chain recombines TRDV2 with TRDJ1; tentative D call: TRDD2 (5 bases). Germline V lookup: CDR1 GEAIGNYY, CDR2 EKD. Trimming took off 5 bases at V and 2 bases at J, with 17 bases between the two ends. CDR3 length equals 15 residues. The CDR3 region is CACGILRSSTDKLIF. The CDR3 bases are TGTGCCTGTGGCATCCTTCGATCTTCGACCGATAAACTCATCTTT.

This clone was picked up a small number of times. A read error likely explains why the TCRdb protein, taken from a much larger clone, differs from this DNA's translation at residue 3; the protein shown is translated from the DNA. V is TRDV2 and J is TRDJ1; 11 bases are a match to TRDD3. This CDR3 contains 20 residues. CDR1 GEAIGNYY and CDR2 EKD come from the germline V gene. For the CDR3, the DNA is TGTGCCCGTGACACCGGTAATGGGGGATACGCCCCCCTACGGACCGATAAACTCATCTTT. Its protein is CARDTGNGGYAPLRTDKLIF.

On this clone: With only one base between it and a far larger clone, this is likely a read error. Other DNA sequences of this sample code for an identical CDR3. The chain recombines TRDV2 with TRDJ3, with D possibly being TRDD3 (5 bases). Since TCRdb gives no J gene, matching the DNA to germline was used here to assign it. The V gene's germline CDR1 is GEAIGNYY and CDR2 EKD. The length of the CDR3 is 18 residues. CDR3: CACDTVADAAWDTRQMFF. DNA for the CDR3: TGTGCCTGTGACACCGTTGCGGATGCAGCCTGGGACACCCGGCAGATGTTTTTC.

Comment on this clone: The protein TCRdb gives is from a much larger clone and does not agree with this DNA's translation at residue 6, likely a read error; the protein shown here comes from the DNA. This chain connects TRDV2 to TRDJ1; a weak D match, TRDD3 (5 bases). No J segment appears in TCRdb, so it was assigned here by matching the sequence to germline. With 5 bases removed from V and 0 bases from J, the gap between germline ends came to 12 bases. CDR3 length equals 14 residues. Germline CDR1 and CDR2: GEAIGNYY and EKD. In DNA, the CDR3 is TGTGCCTGTGCTCTCCGGGGGTACACCGATAAACTCATCTTT. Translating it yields CACALRGYTDKLIF.

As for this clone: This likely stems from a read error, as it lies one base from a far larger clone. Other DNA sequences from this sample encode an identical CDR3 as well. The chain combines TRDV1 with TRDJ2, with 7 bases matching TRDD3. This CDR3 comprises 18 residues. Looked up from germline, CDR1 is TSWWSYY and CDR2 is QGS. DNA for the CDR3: TGTGCCCTTGGGGAACTCGAGAAGCTGGGGGCTAAGACAGCACAACTCTTCTTT. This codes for CALGELEKLGAKTAQLFF.

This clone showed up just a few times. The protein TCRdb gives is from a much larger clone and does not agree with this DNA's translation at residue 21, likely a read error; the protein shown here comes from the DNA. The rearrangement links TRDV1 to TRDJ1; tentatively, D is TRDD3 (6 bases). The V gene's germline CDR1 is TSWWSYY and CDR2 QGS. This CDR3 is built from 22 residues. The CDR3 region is CALGELGGDLGTGNYLSDKLTF. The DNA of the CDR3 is TGTGCTCTTGGGGAACTTGGAGGGGACTTAGGTACTGGGAACTACCTTTCCGATAAACTCACCTTT.

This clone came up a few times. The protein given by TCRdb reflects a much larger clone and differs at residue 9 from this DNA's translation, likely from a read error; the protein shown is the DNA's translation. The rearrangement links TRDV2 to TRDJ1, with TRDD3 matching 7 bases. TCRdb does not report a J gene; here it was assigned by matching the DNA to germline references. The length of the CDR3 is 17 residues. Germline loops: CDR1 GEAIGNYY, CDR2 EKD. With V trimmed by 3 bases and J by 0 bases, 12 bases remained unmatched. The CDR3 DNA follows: TGTGCCTGTGACTTCAAACTGGGGAATACCAACACCGATAAACTCATCTTT. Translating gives CACDFKLGNTNTDKLIF.

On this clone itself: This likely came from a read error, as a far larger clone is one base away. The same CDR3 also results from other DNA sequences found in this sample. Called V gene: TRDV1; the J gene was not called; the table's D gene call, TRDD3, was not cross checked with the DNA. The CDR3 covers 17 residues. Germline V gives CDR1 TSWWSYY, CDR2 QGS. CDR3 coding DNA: TGTGCTCTTGCGACTCTCCTACGGGGGATACGATCCGATAAACTCATCTTC. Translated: CALATLLRGIRSDKLIF.

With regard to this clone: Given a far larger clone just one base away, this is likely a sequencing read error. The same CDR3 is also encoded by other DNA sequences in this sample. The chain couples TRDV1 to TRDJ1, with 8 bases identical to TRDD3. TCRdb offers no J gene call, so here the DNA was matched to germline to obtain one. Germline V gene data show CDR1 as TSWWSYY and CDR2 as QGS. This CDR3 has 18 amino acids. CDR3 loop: CALGEPLRDTWQADKLIF. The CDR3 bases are TGTGCTCTTGGGGAACCTTTAAGGGATACGTGGCAGGCCGACAAACTCATCTTT.

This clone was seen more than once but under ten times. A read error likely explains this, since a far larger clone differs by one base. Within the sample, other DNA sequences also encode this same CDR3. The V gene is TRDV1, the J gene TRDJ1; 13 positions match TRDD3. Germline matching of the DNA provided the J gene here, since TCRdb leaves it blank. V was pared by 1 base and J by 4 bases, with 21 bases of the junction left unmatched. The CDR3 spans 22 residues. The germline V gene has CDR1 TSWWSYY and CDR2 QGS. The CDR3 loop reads CALGEPYVGTYTGGYANDKLIF. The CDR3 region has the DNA TGTGCTCTTGGGGAACCATACGTTGGAACCTATACTGGGGGATACGCGAACGATAAACTCATCTTT.

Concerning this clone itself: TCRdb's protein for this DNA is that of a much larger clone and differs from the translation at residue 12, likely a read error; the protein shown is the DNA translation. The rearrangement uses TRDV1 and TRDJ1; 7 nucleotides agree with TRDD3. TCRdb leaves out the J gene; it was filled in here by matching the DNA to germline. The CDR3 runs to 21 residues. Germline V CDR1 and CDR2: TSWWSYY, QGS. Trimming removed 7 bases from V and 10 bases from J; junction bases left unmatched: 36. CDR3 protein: CALVPASLPLKGVGGSPGLIF. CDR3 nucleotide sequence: TGTGCTCTTGTCCCCGCCTCACTTCCGCTCAAGGGGGTAGGGGGATCCCCGGGACTCATCTTT.

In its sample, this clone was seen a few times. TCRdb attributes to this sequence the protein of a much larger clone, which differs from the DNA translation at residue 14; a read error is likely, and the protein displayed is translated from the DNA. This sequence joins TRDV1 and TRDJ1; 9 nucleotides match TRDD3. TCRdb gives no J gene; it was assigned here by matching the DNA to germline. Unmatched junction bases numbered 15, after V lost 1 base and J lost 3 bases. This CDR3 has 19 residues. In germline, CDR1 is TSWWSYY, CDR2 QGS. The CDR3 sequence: CALGEHDRYWGTYADKLIF. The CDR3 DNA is TGTGCTCTTGGGGAACATGACCGGTACTGGGGGACTTACGCCGATAAACTCATCTTT.

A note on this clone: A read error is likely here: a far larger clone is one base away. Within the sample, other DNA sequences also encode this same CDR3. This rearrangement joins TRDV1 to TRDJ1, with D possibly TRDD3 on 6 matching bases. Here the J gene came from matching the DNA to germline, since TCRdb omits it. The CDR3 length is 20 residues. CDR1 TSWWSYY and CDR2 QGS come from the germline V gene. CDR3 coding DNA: TGCGCTCTTGGGGAAATTAAAGGATACCACAGGGGACCCTACACCGATAAACTCATCTTT. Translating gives CALGEIKGYHRGPYTDKLIF.

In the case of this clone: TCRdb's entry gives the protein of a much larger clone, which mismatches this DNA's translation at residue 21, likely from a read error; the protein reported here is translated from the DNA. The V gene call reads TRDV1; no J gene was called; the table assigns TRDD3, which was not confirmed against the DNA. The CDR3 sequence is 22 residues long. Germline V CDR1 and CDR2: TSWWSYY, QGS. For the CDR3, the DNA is TGTGCTCTTGGGCAAAGCTTACTACTCAGGAGCCACCTATACTGGAAAACCGATAAACTCACCTTT. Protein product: CALGQSLLLRSHLYWKTDKLTF.

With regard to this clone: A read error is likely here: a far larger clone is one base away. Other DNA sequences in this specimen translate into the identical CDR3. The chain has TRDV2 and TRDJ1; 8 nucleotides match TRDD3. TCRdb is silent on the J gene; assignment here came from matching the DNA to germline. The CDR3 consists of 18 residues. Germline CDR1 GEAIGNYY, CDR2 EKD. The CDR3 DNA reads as TGTGCTTGTGACACCCGTAAAACTTTTGGGGGATCCGGCGATAAACTCATCTTT. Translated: CACDTRKTFGGSGDKLIF.

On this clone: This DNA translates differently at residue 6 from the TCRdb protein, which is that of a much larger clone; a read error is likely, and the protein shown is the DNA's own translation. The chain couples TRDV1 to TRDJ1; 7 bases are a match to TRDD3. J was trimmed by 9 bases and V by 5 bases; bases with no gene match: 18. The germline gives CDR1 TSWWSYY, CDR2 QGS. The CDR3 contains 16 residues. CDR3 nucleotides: TGTGCTCTTGGGCACAGTGAAGGCTGGGGGGTTAGGGAACTCATCTTT. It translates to CALGHSEGWGVRELIF.

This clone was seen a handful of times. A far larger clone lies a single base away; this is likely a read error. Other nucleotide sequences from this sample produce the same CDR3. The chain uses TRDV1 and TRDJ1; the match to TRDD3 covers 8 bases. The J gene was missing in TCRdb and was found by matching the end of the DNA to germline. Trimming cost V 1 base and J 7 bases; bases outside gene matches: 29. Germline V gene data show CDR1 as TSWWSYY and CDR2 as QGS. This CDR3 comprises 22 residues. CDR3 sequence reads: CALGEPPPGPSPSWGTGGKLIF. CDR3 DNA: TGTGCTCTTGGGGAACCACCCCCCGGCCCATCCCCAAGCTGGGGGACAGGTGGTAAACTCATCTTT.

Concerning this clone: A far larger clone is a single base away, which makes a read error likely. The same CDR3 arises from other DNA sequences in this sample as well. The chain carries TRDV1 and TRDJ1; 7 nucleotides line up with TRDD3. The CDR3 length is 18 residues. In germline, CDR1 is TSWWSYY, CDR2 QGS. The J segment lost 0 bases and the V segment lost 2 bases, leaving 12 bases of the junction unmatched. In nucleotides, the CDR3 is TGTGCTCTTGGGGAAGCCCTGGGGGTGGAGAGACACACCGATAAACTCATCTTT. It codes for CALGEALGVERHTDKLIF.

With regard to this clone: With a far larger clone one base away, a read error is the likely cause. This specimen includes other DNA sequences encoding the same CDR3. The CDR3 spells CACDTGGNWGNPYTDKLIF. CDR3 nucleotides: TGTGCCTGTGACACCGGGGGTAACTGGGGGAATCCTTACACCGATAAGCTCATCTTT. The V gene is TRDV2, but the J gene lacks a call; TRDD3, as called in the table, went unchecked against the DNA. The CDR3 is made up of 19 amino acids. Germline lookup yields CDR1 GEAIGNYY and CDR2 EKD.

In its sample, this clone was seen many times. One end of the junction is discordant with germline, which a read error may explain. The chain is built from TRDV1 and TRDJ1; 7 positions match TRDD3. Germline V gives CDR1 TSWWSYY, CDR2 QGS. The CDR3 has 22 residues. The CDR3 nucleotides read TGTGCTCTTGGGGGGACTTTCTCCCACTGGTACTGGGGACCCAAGGACACGGATAAACTCATCTTT. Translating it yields CALGGTFSHWYWGPKDTDKLIF.